The 2 T cell receptor beta chains reported below all come from one sample, sequenced in a study of OX40 agonist ivuxolimab in advanced cancers. Assay used: immunoSEQ multiplex PCR; TCRdb lists only in-frame clones, some missing. The table includes fewer than 55,000 clones, roughly 88% detected once. This specimen was CD4+ or CD8+ T cells sorted from blood, taken in a trial of the OX40 agonist ivuxolimab. These receptors were obtained from an adult with an advanced solid tumor such as melanoma, head and neck, liver or kidney cancer.

The chain carries TRBV5-8 and TRBJ2-1; no reliable D call. CDR1 SGHTS and CDR2 YDEGEE come from the germline V gene. There are 16 residues in the CDR3. V dropped 2 bases and J dropped 5 bases, with 17 bases sitting between them. This CDR3 reads CASSLSGRTIHNEQFF. The CDR3 DNA reads TGTGCCAGCAGCTTAAGTGGGCGAACAATCCACAATGAGCAGTTCTTC.

This rearrangement joins TRBV2 to TRBJ2-7; 7 nucleotides match TRBD2. V lost 5 bases, J lost 2 bases, and 3 bases stayed unmatched. Germline V gene data show CDR1 as SNHLY and CDR2 as FYNNEI. The CDR3 is 13 residues long. The DNA of the CDR3 is TGTGCCAGCAGTTATGCGGGGGCCTACGAGCAGTACGTC. This codes for CASSYAGAYEQYV.